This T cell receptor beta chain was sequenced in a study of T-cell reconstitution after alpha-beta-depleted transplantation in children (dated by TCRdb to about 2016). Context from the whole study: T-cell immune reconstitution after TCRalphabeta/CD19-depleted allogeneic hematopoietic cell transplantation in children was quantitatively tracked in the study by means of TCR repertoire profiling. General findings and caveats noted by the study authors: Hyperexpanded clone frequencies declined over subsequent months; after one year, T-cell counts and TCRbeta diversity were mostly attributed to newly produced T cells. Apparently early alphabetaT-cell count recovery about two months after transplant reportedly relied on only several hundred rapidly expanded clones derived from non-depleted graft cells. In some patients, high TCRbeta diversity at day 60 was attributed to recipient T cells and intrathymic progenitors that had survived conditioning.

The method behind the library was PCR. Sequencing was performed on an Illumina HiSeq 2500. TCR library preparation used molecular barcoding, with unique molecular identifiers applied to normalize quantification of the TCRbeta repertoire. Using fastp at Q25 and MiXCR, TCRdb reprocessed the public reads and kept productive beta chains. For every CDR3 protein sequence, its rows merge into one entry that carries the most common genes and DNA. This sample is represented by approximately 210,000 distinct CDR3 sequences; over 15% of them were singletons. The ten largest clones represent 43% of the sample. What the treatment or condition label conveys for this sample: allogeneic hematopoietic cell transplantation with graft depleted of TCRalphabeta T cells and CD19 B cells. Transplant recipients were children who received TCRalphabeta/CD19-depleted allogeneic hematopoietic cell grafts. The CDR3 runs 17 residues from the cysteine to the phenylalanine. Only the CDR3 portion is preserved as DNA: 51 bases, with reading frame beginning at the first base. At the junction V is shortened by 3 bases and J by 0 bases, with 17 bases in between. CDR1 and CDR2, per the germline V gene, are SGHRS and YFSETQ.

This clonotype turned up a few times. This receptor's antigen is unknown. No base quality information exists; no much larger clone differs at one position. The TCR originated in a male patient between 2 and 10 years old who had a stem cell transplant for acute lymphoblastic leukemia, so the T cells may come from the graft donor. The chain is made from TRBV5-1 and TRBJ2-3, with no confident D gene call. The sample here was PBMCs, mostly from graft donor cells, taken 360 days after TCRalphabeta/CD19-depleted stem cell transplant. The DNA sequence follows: TGCGCCAGCAGCTCAACCCGACATCGTTCTAGCACAGATACGCAGTATTTT. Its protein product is CASSSTRHRSSTDTQYF.